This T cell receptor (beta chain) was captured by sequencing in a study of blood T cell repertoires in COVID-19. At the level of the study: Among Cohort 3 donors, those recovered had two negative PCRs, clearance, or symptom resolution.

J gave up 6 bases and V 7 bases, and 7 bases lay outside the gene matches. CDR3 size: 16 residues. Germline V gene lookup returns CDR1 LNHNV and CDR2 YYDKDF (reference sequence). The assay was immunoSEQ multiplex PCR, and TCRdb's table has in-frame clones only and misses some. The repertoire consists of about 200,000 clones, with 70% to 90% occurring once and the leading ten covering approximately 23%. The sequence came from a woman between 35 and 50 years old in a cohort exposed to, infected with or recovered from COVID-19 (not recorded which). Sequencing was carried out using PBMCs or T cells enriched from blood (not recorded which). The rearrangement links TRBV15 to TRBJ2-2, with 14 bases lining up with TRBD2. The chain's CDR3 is CATTLGLAGVPGELFF. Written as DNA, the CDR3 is TGTGCCACCACCCTGGGACTAGCGGGAGTCCCCGGGGAGCTGTTTTTT.